The rows below give T cell receptor beta chains drawn from one sample of a study of CD8+ T cells in alopecia areata. Clones were sequenced by immunoSEQ multiplex PCR, and TCRdb holds only the in-frame ones, with some missing. The table shows 89,000 or so clones, with roughly 47% occurring only once. Sequenced material: NKG2D-high CD8+ T cells sorted from blood. Receptor source: a human donor with alopecia areata. CDR3s include the opening cysteine and the closing phenylalanine or tryptophan.

TRBV5-6,16,CASSFPTSGVEDTQYF
TRBV27,13,CASSPRGNYEQYF
TRBV28,14,CASTGTSDTGELFF
TRBV9,16,CASSVVPGFFTDTQYF
TRBV4-3,15,CASSQWMAMNTEAFF
TRBV21-1,16,CASVLQGALGNQPQHF
TRBV29-1,15,CSVEDRGEAFYEQYF
TRBV25-1,12,CASSLGDQPQHF
TRBV30,15,CAWSPPGQGWYEQYF
TRBV5-1,13,CASSLGGPYEQYF
TRBV6-5,15,CASSYPGSGTAEAFF
TRBV6-1,10,CASSGYEQYF
TRBV29-1,13,CSVERLVTDYHLF
TRBV29-1,19,CSVTWITGPTPENTGELFF
TRBV7-9,16,CASSLVSSGSWETQYF
TRBV13,15,CASRGLGKTGDTQYF
TRBV4-1,12,CASSQERDTQYF
TRBV9,13,CASSPQGDYEQYF
TRBV11-2,12,CASSLTGLEQYF
TRBV29-1,10,CSVTGTEAFF
TRBV9,15,CASSPTGFSSYEQYF
TRBV27,13,CASSYNMNTEAFF
TRBV4-1,15,CASSFTPGSQETQYF
TRBV27,15,CASSFGAGATDTQYF
TRBV9,14,CASSVGGFPYEQYF
TRBV11-2,14,CASSASGTTDTQYF
TRBV28,16,CASSLREAHLAHIQYF
TRBV29-1,12,CSVVSDYYEQYF
TRBV29-1,14,CSVGDRGRGQPQHF
TRBV4-1,12,CASSRGQDEQYF
TRBV11-2,15,CASSLAGGGFYEQYF
TRBV4-1,14,CASSQDLTTDTQYF
TRBV4-1,15,CASSPIQQGNYGYTF
TRBV5-1,15,CASSVNRETVTEAFF
TRBV5-6,16,CASSPMGLTGTNEQFF
TRBV6-5,11,CASSLESEQYF
TRBV5-1,15,CASSSGTELQETQYF
TRBV6-6,11,CASSPGQYEYF
TRBV29-1,12,CSVEGPRDEQFF
TRBV7-9,13,CASSLNVLSPLHF
TRBV19,13,CASSFEAGTEAFF
TRBV23-1,15,CARARHKSNTGELFF
TRBV29-1,13,CSVPGTGRYGYTF
TRBV27,12,CASGTPGETQYF
TRBV29-1,13,CSVRWGGATEAFF
TRBV5-6,13,CASSLGTADTQYF
TRBV27,13,CATAAGGQETQYF
TRBV27,14,CASSSTSRLQPQHF
TRBV30,13,CAWSVGQGFEQYF
TRBV9,17,CASSSSGLGQTTDTQYF
TRBV28,15,CASSLAAGVPYEQYF